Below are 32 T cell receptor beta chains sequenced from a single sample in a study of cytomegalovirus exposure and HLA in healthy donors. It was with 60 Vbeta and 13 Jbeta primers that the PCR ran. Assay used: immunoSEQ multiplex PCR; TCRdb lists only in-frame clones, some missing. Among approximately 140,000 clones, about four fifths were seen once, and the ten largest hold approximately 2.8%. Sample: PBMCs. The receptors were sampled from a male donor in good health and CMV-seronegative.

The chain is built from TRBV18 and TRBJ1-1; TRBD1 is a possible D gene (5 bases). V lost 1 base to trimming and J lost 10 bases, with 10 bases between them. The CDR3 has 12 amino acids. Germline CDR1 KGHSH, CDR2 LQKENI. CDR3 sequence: CASSPQAQGAFF. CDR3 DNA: TGTGCCAGCTCACCACAAGCCCAGGGAGCTTTCTTT.

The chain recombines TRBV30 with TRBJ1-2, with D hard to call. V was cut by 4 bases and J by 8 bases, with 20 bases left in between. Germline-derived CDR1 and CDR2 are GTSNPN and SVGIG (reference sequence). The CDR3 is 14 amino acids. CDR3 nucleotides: TGTGCCTGGAACGTCTTCTCGGATGGCGGGGGCTACACCTTC. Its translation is CAWNVFSDGGGYTF.

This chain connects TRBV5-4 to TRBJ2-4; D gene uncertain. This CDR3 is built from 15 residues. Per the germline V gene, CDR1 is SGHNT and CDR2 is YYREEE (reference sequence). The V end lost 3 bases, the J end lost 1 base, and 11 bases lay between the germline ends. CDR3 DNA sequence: TGTGCCAGCAGCTCCTCTACCGGGGCCAAAAACATTCAGTACTTC. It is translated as CASSSSTGAKNIQYF.

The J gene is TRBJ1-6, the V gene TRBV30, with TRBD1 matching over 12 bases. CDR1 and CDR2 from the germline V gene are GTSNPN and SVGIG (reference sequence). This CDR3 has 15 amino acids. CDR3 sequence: CAYEGGQGAISPLHF. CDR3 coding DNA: TGTGCATACGAAGGGGGACAGGGGGCCATTTCACCCCTCCACTTT.

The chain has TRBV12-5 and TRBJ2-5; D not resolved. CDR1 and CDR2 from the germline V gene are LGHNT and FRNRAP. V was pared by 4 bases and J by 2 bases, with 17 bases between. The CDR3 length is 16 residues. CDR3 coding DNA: TGTGCTAGTGGTTGGCAGTTAGCCCGACTTCAAGAGACCCAGTACTTC. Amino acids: CASGWQLARLQETQYF.

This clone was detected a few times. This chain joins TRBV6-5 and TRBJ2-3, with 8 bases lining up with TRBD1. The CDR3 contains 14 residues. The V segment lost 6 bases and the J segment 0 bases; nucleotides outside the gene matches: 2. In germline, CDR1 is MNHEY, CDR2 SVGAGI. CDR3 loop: CASRRQGSTDTQYF. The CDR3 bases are TGTGCCAGCAGGAGACAGGGGAGCACAGATACGCAGTATTTT.

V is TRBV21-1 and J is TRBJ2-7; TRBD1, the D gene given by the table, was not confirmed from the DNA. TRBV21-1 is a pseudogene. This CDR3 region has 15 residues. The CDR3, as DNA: TGTGCCAGCAGCACGCGACAGGGTCACTCCTACGAGCAGTACTTC. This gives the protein CASSTRQGHSYEQYF.

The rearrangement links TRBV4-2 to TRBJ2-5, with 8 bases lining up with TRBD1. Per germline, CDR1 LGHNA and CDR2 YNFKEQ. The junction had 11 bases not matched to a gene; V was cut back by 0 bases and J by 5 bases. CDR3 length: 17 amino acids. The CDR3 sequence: CASSQEGWQGAGETQYF. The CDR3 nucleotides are TGTGCCAGCAGCCAAGAAGGATGGCAGGGGGCGGGGGAGACCCAGTACTTC.

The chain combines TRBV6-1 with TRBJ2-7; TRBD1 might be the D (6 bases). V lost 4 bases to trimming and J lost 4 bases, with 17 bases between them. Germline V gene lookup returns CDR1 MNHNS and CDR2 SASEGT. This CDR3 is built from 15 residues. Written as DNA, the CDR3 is TGTGCCAGCAGTGCCAATACAGGGAATCCTTACGAGCAGTACTTC. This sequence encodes CASSANTGNPYEQYF.

CDR3 amino acids: CASSVLDRHSGNTIYF. The DNA for the CDR3 is TGTGCCAGCAGCGTTCTGGACAGGCACTCTGGAAACACCATATATTTT. This chain connects TRBV9 to TRBJ1-3; 7 bases are a match to TRBD1. J was trimmed by 0 bases and V by 2 bases; bases with no gene match: 5. This CDR3 has 16 amino acids. Looked up from germline, CDR1 is SGDLS and CDR2 is YYNGEE.

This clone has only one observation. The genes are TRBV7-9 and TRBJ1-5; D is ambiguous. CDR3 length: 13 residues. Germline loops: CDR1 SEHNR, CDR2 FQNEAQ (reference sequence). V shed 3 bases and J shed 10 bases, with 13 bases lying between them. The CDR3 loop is CASSLGRDGPQHF. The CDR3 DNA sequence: TGTGCCAGCAGCTTGGGTCGGGATGGTCCCCAGCATTTT.

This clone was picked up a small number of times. The CDR3 spells CASSPGVNEQFF. The CDR3 DNA follows: TGCGCCAGCAGCCCCGGTGTTAATGAGCAGTTCTTC. The chain carries TRBV4-1 and TRBJ2-1; D gene ambiguous. Germline V gene sequence: CDR1 MGHRA, CDR2 YSYEKL. This CDR3 has 12 amino acids. The V end was cut by 4 bases, the J end by 7 bases, with 8 bases between.

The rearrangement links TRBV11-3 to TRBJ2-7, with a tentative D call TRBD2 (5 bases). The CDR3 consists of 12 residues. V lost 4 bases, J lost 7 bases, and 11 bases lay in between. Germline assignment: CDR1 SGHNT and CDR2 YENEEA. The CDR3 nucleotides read TGTGCCAGCAGCTCGGACTCTCTAGAGCAGTACTTC. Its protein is CASSSDSLEQYF.

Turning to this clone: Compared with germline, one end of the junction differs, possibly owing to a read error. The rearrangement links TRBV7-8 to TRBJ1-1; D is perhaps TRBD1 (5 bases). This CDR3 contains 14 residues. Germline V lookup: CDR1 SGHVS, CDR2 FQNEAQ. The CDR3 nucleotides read TGTGCCAGCAGCTTAGGGGGCCCGAACGCTGAAGCTTTCTTT. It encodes CASSLGGPNAEAFF.

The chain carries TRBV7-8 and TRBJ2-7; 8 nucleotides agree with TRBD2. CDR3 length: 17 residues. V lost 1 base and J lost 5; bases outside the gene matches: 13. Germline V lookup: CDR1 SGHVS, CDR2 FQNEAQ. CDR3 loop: CASSLGSLAGALDEQYF. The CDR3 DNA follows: TGTGCCAGCAGCTTAGGGAGCCTAGCGGGTGCCTTGGACGAGCAGTACTTC.

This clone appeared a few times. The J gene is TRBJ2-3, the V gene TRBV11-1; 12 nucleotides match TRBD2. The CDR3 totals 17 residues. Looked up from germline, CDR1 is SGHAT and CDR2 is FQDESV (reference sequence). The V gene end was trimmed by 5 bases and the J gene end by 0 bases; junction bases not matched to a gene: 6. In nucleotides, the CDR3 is TGTGCCAGCAGCCTGGGGACTAGCGGGCCTAGCACAGATACGCAGTATTTT. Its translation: CASSLGTSGPSTDTQYF.

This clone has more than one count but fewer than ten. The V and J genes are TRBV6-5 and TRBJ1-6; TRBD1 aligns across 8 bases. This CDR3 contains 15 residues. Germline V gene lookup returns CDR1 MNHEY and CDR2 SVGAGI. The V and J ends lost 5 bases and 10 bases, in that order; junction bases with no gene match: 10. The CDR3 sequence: CASSPGTGRSSPLHF. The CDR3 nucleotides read TGTGCCAGCAGTCCCGGGACAGGTCGTTCCTCACCCCTCCACTTT.

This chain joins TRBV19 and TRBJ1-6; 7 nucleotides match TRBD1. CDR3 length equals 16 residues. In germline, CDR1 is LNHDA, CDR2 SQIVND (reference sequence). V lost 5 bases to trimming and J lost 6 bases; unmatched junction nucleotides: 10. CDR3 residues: CASSYQKGQRNSPLHF. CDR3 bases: TGTGCCAGTAGTTACCAGAAGGGACAGCGTAATTCACCCCTCCACTTT.

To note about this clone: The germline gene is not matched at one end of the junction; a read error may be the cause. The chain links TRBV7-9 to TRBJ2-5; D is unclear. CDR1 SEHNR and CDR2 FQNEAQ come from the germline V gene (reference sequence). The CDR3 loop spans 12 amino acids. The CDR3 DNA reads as TGTTCCAGCACCACTGATCATTGGACCCAGTACTTC. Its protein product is CSSTTDHWTQYF.

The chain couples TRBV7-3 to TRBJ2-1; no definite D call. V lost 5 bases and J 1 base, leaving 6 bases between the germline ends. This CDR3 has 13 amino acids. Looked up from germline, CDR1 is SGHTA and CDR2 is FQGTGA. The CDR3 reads CASSAGSYNEQFF. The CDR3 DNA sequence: TGTGCCAGCAGCGCCGGTTCCTACAATGAGCAGTTCTTC.

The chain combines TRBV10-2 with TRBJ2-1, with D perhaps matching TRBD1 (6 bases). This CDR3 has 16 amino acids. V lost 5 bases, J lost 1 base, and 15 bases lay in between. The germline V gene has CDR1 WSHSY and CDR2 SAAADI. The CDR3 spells CASSPLQGGSYNEQFF. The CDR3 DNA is TGCGCCAGCAGTCCACTACAGGGTGGGTCCTACAATGAGCAGTTCTTC.

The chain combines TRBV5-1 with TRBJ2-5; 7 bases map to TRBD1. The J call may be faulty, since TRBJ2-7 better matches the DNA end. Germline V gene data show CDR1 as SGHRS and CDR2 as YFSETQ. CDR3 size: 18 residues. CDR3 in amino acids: CASSTELGQTINSYEQYF. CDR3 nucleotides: TGCGCCAGCAGCACCGAACTGGGACAGACAATTAACTCCTACGAGCAGTACTTC.

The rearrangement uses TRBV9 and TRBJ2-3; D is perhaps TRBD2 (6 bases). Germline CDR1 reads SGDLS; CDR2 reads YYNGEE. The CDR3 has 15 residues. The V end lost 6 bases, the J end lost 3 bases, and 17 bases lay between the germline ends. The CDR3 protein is CASTSRGGATDTQYF. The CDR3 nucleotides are TGTGCCAGCACTTCGCGTGGCGGGGCAACAGATACGCAGTATTTT.

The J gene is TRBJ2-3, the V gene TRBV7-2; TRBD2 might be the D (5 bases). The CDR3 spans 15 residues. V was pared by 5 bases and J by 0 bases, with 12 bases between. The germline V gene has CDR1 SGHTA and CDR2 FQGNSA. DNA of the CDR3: TGTGCCAGCAGCCGGACTGACCTTAGCACAGATACGCAGTATTTT. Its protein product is CASSRTDLSTDTQYF.

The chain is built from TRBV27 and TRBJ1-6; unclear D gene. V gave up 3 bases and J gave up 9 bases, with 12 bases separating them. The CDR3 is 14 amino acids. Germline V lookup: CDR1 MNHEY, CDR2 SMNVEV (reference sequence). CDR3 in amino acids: CASSLAPNASPLHF. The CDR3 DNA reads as TGTGCCAGCAGTTTGGCTCCCAATGCTTCACCCCTCCACTTT.

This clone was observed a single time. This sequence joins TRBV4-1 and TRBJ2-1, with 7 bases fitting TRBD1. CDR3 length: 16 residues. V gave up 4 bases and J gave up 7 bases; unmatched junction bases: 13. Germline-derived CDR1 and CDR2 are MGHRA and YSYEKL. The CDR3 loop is CASSLPPGQKKNEQFF. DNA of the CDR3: TGCGCCAGCAGCCTACCCCCGGGACAGAAAAAGAATGAGCAGTTCTTC.

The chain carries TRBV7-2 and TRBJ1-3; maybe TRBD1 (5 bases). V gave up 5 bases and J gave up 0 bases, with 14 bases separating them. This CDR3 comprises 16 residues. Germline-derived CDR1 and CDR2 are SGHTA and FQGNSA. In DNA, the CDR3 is TGTGCCAGCAGCCCCCTCGGGGGGATCTCTGGAAACACCATATATTTT. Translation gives CASSPLGGISGNTIYF.

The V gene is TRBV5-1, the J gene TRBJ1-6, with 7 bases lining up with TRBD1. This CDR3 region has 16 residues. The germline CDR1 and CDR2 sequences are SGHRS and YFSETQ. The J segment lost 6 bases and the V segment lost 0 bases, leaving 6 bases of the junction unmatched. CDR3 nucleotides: TGCGCCAGCAGCTTGGACAGGGGCAACTCTAATTCACCCCTCCACTTT. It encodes CASSLDRGNSNSPLHF.

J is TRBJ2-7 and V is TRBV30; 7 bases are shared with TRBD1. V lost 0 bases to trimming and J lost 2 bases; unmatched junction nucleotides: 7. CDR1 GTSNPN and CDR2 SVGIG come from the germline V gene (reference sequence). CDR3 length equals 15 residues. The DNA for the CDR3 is TGTGCCTGGAGTGTAGGGGACAGATTAACCTACGAGCAGTACTTC. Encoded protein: CAWSVGDRLTYEQYF.

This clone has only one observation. For the CDR3, the DNA is TGTGCCAGCAGCTTAGTCGGGTCGGGGGAGACCCAGTACTTC. Protein sequence: CASSLVGSGETQYF. The chain is built from TRBV7-3 and TRBJ2-5; possibly TRBD2 for D (5 bases). Trimming left V 2 bases short and J 5 bases short, with 12 bases between. CDR1 is SGHTA, CDR2 FQGTGA, per germline. The CDR3 has 14 residues.

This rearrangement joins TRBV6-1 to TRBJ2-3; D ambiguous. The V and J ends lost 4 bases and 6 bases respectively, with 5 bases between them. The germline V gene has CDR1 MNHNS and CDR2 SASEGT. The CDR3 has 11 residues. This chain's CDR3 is CASSARDTQYF. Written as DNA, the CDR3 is TGTGCCAGCAGTGCGAGGGATACGCAGTATTTT.

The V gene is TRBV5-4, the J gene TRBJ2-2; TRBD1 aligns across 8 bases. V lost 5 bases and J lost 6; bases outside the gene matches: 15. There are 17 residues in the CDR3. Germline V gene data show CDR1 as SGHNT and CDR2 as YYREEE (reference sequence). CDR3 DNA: TGTGCCAGCAGTCCCGACGGGGGCAGGGGGCGAGCCGGGGAGCTGTTTTTT. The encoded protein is CASSPDGGRGRAGELFF. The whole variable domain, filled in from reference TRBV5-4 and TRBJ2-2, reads ETGVTQSPTHLIKTRGQQVTLRCSSQSGHNTVSWYQQALGQGPQFIFQYYREEENGRGNFPPRFSGLQFPNYSSELNVNALELDDSALYLCASSPDGGRGRAGELFFGEGSRLTVL.